Presented here are 15 T cell receptor beta chains from one specimen sequenced in a study of CD8 T cells in ankylosing spondylitis. A single record per CDR3 protein comes from TCRdb applying MiXCR to the 5' RACE reads. The sample contains approximately 200,000 distinct CDR3 sequences, 9.5% to 15% of which appear only once. Sequenced sample: blood, either unsorted or a sorted T cell fraction (not recorded which). The receptors were sampled from a male donor with ankylosing spondylitis or in good health (not recorded which).

This clonotype was found many times. The DNA of the CDR3 is TGTGCCAGCAGCTCGGGACTAGCGGGACGCACAGATACGCAGTATTTT. Its protein is CASSSGLAGRTDTQYF. The V and J genes are TRBV7-8 and TRBJ2-3; 13 nucleotides agree with TRBD2. The CDR3 contains 16 residues. Germline V lookup: CDR1 SGHVS, CDR2 FQNEAQ. V shed 4 bases, J shed 1 base, and the junction held 2 bases outside the gene matches.

V is TRBV3-1 and J is TRBJ2-1; 12 bases agree with TRBD2. CDR3 length: 19 residues. The V gene's germline CDR1 is LGHDT and CDR2 YNNKEL (reference sequence). V was pared by 4 bases and J by 8 bases, with 18 bases of the junction left unmatched. CDR3 DNA: TGTGCCAGCAGCCCCCCCCTTTCCATTCTAGCGGGAGGGCGGGATGAGCAGTTCTTC. This encodes CASSPPLSILAGGRDEQFF.

This chain links TRBV10-2 with TRBJ1-1; D gene unclear. V lost 9 bases and J 6 bases, leaving 8 bases between the germline ends. CDR1 WSHSY and CDR2 SAAADI come from the germline V gene. The CDR3 covers 10 residues. CDR3: CASLGAEAFF. The CDR3 DNA reads TGCGCCAGTCTGGGAGCTGAAGCTTTCTTT.

This chain connects TRBV6-2 or TRBV6-3 to TRBJ2-7, with TRBD2 identical over 11 bases. The CDR3 runs to 16 residues. Germline V gene data show CDR1 as MNHEY and CDR2 as SVGEGT. Germline trimming cut 5 bases from V and 0 bases from J; bases unmatched to any gene: 6. The chain's CDR3 is CASSTTGLADSYEQYF. CDR3 bases: TGTGCCAGCAGTACAACGGGACTAGCGGACTCCTACGAGCAGTACTTC.

This clonotype has just a few counts. The chain uses TRBV7-2 and TRBJ2-7; 9 bases line up with TRBD2. V shed 1 base and J 2 bases; nucleotides not matched to a gene: 3. The CDR3 loop spans 15 amino acids. Germline V gene lookup returns CDR1 SGHTA and CDR2 FQGNSA. DNA of the CDR3: TGTGCCAGCAGCTTAGGACTAGCGGCCGCCTACGAGCAGTACTTC. It is translated as CASSLGLAAAYEQYF.

The chain has TRBV24-1 and TRBJ2-2; D gene ambiguous. Per germline, CDR1 KGHDR and CDR2 SFDVKD. The CDR3 spans 13 residues. Trimming removed 2 bases at V and 5 bases at J, with 5 bases between. The CDR3 DNA follows: TGTGCCACCAGTGATTGGTTGACCGGGGAGCTGTTTTTT. Translation: CATSDWLTGELFF.

This rearrangement joins TRBV30 to TRBJ1-6; 10 bases align to TRBD1. With V trimmed by 3 bases and J by 8 bases, 4 bases remained unmatched. Germline CDR1 and CDR2: GTSNPN and SVGIG (reference sequence). This CDR3 comprises 14 residues. The CDR3 region is CAWSGGQGDSPLHF. In nucleotides, the CDR3 is TGTGCCTGGAGCGGAGGACAGGGGGATTCACCCCTCCACTTT.

For this clonotype: Germline is not matched at one junction end, which may reflect a read error. The rearrangement joins TRBV20-1 to TRBJ2-7, with 8 bases fitting TRBD2. This CDR3 contains 18 residues. Germline CDR1 is DFQATT and CDR2 is SNEGSKA (reference sequence). DNA of the CDR3: TGCTGTGCTATCCCCGTAGATGTGGGGCGGGGGGCCACCTACGAGCAGTACTTC. Protein: CCAIPVDVGRGATYEQYF.

The chain recombines TRBV6-4 with TRBJ2-7, with D tentatively TRBD2 (5 bases). The germline CDR1 and CDR2 sequences are MRHNA and SNTAGT. V shed 0 bases and J shed 2 bases, with 11 bases lying between them. This CDR3 contains 15 residues. CDR3 DNA sequence: TGTGCCAGCAGTGACTCGGCAGGAGGCCCCTACGAGCAGTACTTC. Translation: CASSDSAGGPYEQYF.

CDR3 sequence (DNA): TGTGCCAGCAGACTTGGACCGGACCAGTACTTC. It specifies CASRLGPDQYF. V gene TRBV5-5 combines with J gene TRBJ2-5; D uncertain. Germline lookup yields CDR1 SGHKS and CDR2 YYEKEE (reference sequence). V gave up 5 bases and J gave up 10 bases, with 12 bases separating them. This CDR3 has 11 residues.

The chain joins TRBV27 to TRBJ2-7, with D perhaps TRBD1 (7 bases). Between the trimmed V and J ends, which lost 3 bases and 9 bases, there was a span of 15 bases. The CDR3 runs to 13 residues. Germline assignment: CDR1 MNHEY and CDR2 SMNVEV (reference sequence). CDR3 nucleotides: TGTGCCAGCAGTTTGTCCCAGGGGGGCCCGCAGTACTTC. Protein: CASSLSQGGPQYF.

This rearrangement joins TRBV10-3 to TRBJ1-1; perhaps TRBD1 as D (5 bases). The CDR3 sequence is 17 residues long. V was trimmed by 8 bases and J by 0 bases, leaving 22 bases between them. The germline V gene has CDR1 ENHRY and CDR2 SYGVKD. The CDR3 coding sequence is TGTGCCATCTCGGAGGGTTTTGAGGAGGGGCTGAACACTGAAGCTTTCTTT. Translation gives CAISEGFEEGLNTEAFF.

This clonotype has at least ten counts. The chain carries TRBV7-6 and TRBJ2-2; possibly TRBD1 for D (5 bases). The V gene lost 5 bases and the J gene lost 6 bases, with 13 bases spanning the gap. CDR1 is SGHVS and CDR2 is FNYEAQ in the germline V gene. The CDR3 is 14 amino acids. CDR3: CASSPQGAAGELFF. Written as DNA, the CDR3 is TGTGCCAGCAGCCCCCAAGGGGCAGCCGGGGAGCTGTTTTTT.

The table lists this clonotype with a few counts. V and J are TRBV27 and TRBJ2-7, with TRBD1 matching over 12 bases. V gave up 3 bases and J gave up 5 bases; unmatched junction bases: 2. This CDR3 is built from 14 residues. CDR1 and CDR2 (germline): MNHEY, SMNVEV (reference sequence). The chain's CDR3 is CASSFGTGGHEQYF. CDR3 bases: TGTGCCAGCAGTTTTGGGACAGGGGGCCACGAGCAGTACTTC.

This clonotype came up a few times. The chain recombines TRBV4-1 with TRBJ2-2; D not resolved. The CDR3 sequence is 13 residues long. V lost 2 bases and J lost 4, with 5 bases in between. CDR1 is MGHRA, CDR2 YSYEKL, per germline. DNA for the CDR3: TGCGCCAGCAGCCAACGACCCACCGGGGAGCTGTTTTTT. Its translation is CASSQRPTGELFF.